A single T cell receptor beta chain is shown here with its context. Its binding antigen is unknown. No base quality values were provided; no much bigger clone lies one nucleotide off. Trimming removed 5 bases from V and 6 bases from J; the gene matches leave 24 bases unexplained. The CDR3 contains 21 residues, cysteine and phenylalanine counted. Only the CDR3 DNA is retained, 63 bases long and in frame from the first base. The germline V gene specifies MDHEN as CDR1 and SYDVKM as CDR2. Participants in the prospective study were aged roughly 18 to 100 years, lived in some 24 United States geographic areas, and enrolled through a virtual design. In the prospective study, participants were assigned to cohorts based on the clinical history participants reported in a screening survey and a study questionnaire. For ImmuneRACE Cohort 3, a participant was defined as recovered based on two consecutive negative NP/OP PCR tests, clearance by a healthcare professional, or resolution of symptoms. Mobile phlebotomists in the prospective study collected whole blood, serum and a nasopharyngeal or oropharyngeal swab from every participant. Prospective study participants could optionally give additional blood draws and questionnaires over an approximately two-month period. Before DNA extraction, blood samples from the prospective study were shipped at room temperature or frozen.

These data come from a study of blood T cell repertoires in COVID-19 (dated by TCRdb to the early 2020s). Regarding the research as a whole: Collaborator samples came from the United States, Italy and Spain and covered acute and convalescent phases of COVID-19. The material from the prospective study consisted of cDNA or gDNA derived from T cells, B-cell-depleted T cells, or PBMCs. The dataset comprised deeply sampled blood TCRbeta repertoires from subjects exposed to, actively infected with, or recovered from COVID-19. A freely available public database, intended as a resource for researchers studying the immune response to SARS-CoV-2, is where the repertoires were released. The samples were drawn from the first 160 participants of the ongoing ImmuneRACE study and from 950 to 1,500 subjects provided by 6 global collaborators. The sample metadata nearly always contained a de-identified subject ID, COVID-19 status, age in years and sex. HLA class I and class II types, where available, came from metadata supplied by the sample provider rather than from assay-based typing. Results and caveats for the whole study, not just this receptor: Clinical and demographic metadata were provided uncurated, with the amount varying by source and participant.

TCRbeta CDR3 regions were amplified from genomic DNA by means of the immunoSEQ Assay, a bias-controlled multiplex PCR. The authors' analysis ran thus. Nucleated cell counts per sample were estimated from amplification of reference gene primers within the assay. Sequence reads were collapsed and filtered to measure the absolute abundance of every unique TCRbeta CDR3 rearrangement. For each sample, productive Simpson clonality was calculated as the square root of Simpson's diversity index over productive rearrangements. Imported from immuneACCESS, the table was reduced by TCRdb to in-frame sequences with V and J called. These copies leave out some clones; in studies compared against another copy, an unresolved V gene accounts for under half, and the cause of the remainder is not known. V and J calls plus clone size are reproduced from that table; the DNA served to infer D and trimming. For this sample there are some 430,000 clones; around 91% appear just once. The top ten clones comprise 0.6% of the sample.

This receptor was taken from a man aged 18 to 29 who had recovered from COVID-19. The specimen was PBMCs or T cells enriched from blood (not recorded which). This sequence uses TRBV28 and TRBJ2-3; a stretch of 12 junction bases matches TRBD2. The base sequence is TGTGCCAGCAGTCGAACACCTCCGACTAGCGGGAGAGGTATCCTGGCGGATACGCAGTATTTT. Its protein is CASSRTPPTSGRGILADTQYF.